This record concerns one TCR beta chain sequence. The sample is drawn from a study of glioma-infiltrating T cells after dendritic cell vaccination. For the study at large: Monocyte-derived dendritic cells, cultured seven days with IL-4 and GM-CSF, were pulsed with autologous tumor lysate.

V lost 1 base to trimming and J lost 3 bases; unmatched junction nucleotides: 6. Germline CDR1 LNHNV, CDR2 YYDKDF (reference sequence). The CDR3 consists of 16 residues. Repertoires were generated with immunoSEQ multiplex PCR, while TCRdb's copy carries only in-frame clones and drops some. The sample contains more than 95,000 clones, roughly 79% of which appear only once. Sequencing was performed on blood, taken before dendritic cell vaccination. This TCR derives from a human donor with glioblastoma. V is TRBV15 and J is TRBJ2-1; 7 bases fit TRBD1. The CDR3 is CATSRARQGYYNEQFF. CDR3 bases: TGTGCCACCAGCAGAGCAAGACAGGGATACTACAATGAGCAGTTCTTC.